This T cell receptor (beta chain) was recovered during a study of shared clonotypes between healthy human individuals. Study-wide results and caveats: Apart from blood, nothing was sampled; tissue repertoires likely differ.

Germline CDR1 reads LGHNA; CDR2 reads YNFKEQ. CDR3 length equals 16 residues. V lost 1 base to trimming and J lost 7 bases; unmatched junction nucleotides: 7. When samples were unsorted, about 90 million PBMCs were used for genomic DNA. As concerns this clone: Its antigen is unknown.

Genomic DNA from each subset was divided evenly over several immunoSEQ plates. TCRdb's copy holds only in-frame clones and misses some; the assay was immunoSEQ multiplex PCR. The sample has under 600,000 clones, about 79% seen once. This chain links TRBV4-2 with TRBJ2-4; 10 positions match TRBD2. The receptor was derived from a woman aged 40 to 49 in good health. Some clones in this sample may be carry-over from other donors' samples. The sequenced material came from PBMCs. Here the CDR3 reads CASSQGASGSRNIQYF. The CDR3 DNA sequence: TGTGCCAGCAGCCAAGGGGCTAGCGGGAGCAGGAACATTCAGTACTTC.